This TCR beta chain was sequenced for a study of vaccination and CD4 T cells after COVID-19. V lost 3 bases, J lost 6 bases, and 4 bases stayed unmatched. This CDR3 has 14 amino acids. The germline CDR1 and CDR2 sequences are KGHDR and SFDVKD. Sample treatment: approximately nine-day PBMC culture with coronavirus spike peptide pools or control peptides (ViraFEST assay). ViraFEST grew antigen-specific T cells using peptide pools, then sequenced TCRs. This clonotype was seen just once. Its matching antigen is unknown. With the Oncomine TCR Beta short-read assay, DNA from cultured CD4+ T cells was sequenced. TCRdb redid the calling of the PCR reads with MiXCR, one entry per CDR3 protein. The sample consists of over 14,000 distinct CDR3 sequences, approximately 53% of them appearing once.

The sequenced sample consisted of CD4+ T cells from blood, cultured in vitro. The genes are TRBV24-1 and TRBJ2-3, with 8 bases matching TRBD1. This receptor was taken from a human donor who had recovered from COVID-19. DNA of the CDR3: TGTGCCACCAGTGATCAACAGGGGGTGGATACGCAGTATTTT. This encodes CATSDQQGVDTQYF.